This T cell receptor (beta chain) is drawn from a study of lymphopenia after photon versus proton radiotherapy. Whole-study findings and limits: Under photons, naive T cells and diversity fell while effector/memory populations rose. A bigger post-nadir fall in TCR diversity correlated inversely with survival time in deceased patients.

Notes on this clone: Its antigen is still unknown.

This CDR3 spans 14 amino acids. Looked up from germline, CDR1 is SGDLS and CDR2 is YYNGEE. V dropped 0 bases and J dropped 7 bases, with 14 bases sitting between them. Sequenced by immunoSEQ multiplex PCR; TCRdb stores in-frame clones only, minus some. The table includes 150,000 to 200,000 clones, around 85% detected once. The clonotype was recovered from a man aged 50-59 years with gastric cancer. The sample consisted of peripheral blood, taken from a patient treated with photon-based radiotherapy. V is TRBV9 and J is TRBJ2-7, with D uncertain. This CDR3 is CASSVVAGTWEQYF. The CDR3 coding sequence is TGTGCCAGCAGCGTAGTGGCCGGAACTTGGGAGCAGTACTTC.